This is a list of T cell receptor beta chains from one sample in a study of Graves' ophthalmopathy and Graves' hyperthyroidism. TCRdb fed the multiplex PCR reads into MiXCR, producing one record per CDR3 protein. The repertoire holds a few hundred thousand distinct CDR3 sequences, with under 45% as singletons. The sequencing sample was made of peripheral blood or thyroid tissue (not recorded which). These receptors all come from an adult man with Graves' hyperthyroidism. Both conserved end residues are part of each CDR3. D genes are given only for firm matches. Part of the rows lack a size; the others show once, few, many or a class for expanded clones.

cdr3_length d_call j_call clone_size v_call cdr3_nt cdr3_aa
14 . TRBJ1-6 many TRBV20-1 TGCAGTGCTAGTGCAGGGCCCTATAATTCACCCCTCCACTTT CSASAGPYNSPLHF
15 TRBD1 TRBJ1-1 . TRBV10-3 TGTGCCAGCAGTGTACAGGGGGCGGGGAGCACTGAAGCTTTCTTT CASSVQGAGSTEAFF
14 . TRBJ2-5 . TRBV7-8 TGTGCCAGCAGCTTAGATAGCGGCCAAGAGACCCAGTACTTC CASSLDSGQETQYF
15 . TRBJ2-7 few TRBV12-5 TGTGCTAGTGGCCCCGGAGAGGCGGGGGCGGCGGAGCAGTACTTC CASGPGEAGAAEQYF
13 . TRBJ2-7 . TRBV9 TGTGCCAGCTCACCGACATCTACCTACGAGCAGTACTTC CASSPTSTYEQYF
15 TRBD1 TRBJ2-2 . TRBV12-3/TRBV12-4 TGTGCCAGCAGTCTCAGGGGGTTTGTGGCCGGGGAGCTGTTTTTT CASSLRGFVAGELFF
16 . TRBJ1-2 . TRBV5-1 TGCGCCAGCAGCCCCCCCAACACGGAGGACAACTATGGCTACACCTTC CASSPPNTEDNYGYTF
15 . TRBJ2-2 many TRBV15 TGTGCCACCAGCAGAGGCGGCACGAACACCGGGGAGCTGTTTTTT CATSRGGTNTGELFF
14 . TRBJ2-5 . TRBV7-9 TGTGCCAGCAGCTTAAGAACTGCCCAGGAGACCCAGTACTTC CASSLRTAQETQYF
13 . TRBJ2-3 . TRBV20-1 TGCAGTGCTAGAGTTGTTGCTTCAGATACGCAGTATTTT CSARVVASDTQYF
13 . TRBJ2-7 many TRBV12-3/TRBV12-4 TGTGCCAGCAGTTCTGTGGACAGCTACGAGCAGTACTTC CASSSVDSYEQYF
13 TRBD2 TRBJ2-1 . TRBV2 TGTGCCAGCAGGGGACTAGCGGCTCATGAGCAGTTCTTC CASRGLAAHEQFF
15 . TRBJ2-7 many TRBV9 TGTGCCAGCAGCCCATTCTGGGCGAGTACCTACGAGCAGTACTTC CASSPFWASTYEQYF
15 TRBD2 TRBJ2-2 . TRBV6-5 TGTGCCAGCAGCCCGTGGGAGGGGAACACCGGGGAGCTGTTTTTT CASSPWEGNTGELFF
15 TRBD2 TRBJ2-5 few TRBV5-8 TGTGCCAGCAGCTTGGGCGGGGGGCTACAAGAGACCCAGTACTTC CASSLGGGLQETQYF
15 . TRBJ1-2 many TRBV9 TGTGCCAGCAGCGTATCTACAGGGAGACCCTATGGCTACACCTTC CASSVSTGRPYGYTF
14 . TRBJ1-4 many TRBV6-5 TGTGCCAGCAGTTCCCTTGGGAGTGATGAAAAACTGTTTTTT CASSSLGSDEKLFF
14 . TRBJ1-2 . TRBV4-1 TGCGCCAGCAGCCAAGATCTGTCTAACTATGGCTACACCTTC CASSQDLSNYGYTF
14 . TRBJ1-1 many TRBV7-9 TGTGCCAGCACCTCATGGGCCGGGAACACTGAAGCTTTCTTT CASTSWAGNTEAFF
15 . TRBJ2-3 once TRBV12-3/TRBV12-4 TGTGCCAGCAGTTTCGAGCGTGGTCTGGCAGATACGCAGTATTTT CASSFERGLADTQYF
15 TRBD1 TRBJ2-7 many TRBV27 TGTGCCAGCAGTGCCTTCCGGGACAGGGGCAACGAGCAGTACTTC CASSAFRDRGNEQYF
15 . TRBJ2-6 few TRBV2 TGTGCCAGCACAACAGGACCCTCTGGGGCCAACGTCCTGACTTTC CASTTGPSGANVLTF
18 TRBD1 TRBJ1-6 many TRBV6-5 TGTGCCAGCAGTGCGTTATCGGGACAGGGGGTCTTTGGTTCACCCCTCCACTTT CASSALSGQGVFGSPLHF
14 TRBD2 TRBJ2-3 . TRBV7-8 TGTGCCAGCAGCCCCGCTAGCGGGACAGATACGCAGTATTTT CASSPASGTDTQYF
14 TRBD2 TRBJ2-2 . TRBV9 TGTGCCAGCCGTCGGCTAGCGGGTACCGGGGAGCTGTTTTTT CASRRLAGTGELFF
15 . TRBJ1-4 few TRBV6-5 TGTGCCAGCAGTGAAGTGGCAGCCGCCTCCGAAAAACTGTTTTTT CASSEVAAASEKLFF
13 . TRBJ2-7 many TRBV20-1 TGCAGTGCTATAGAGAGGGAGGTCTACGAGCAGTACTTC CSAIEREVYEQYF
15 TRBD2 TRBJ2-3 few TRBV20-1 TGCAGTGCTCCTGATGGACTAGCAGGAACAGATACGCAGTATTTT CSAPDGLAGTDTQYF
14 . TRBJ2-5 few TRBV28 TGTGCCAGCGGAGGTCCTCAGTACCAAGAGACCCAGTACTTC CASGGPQYQETQYF
13 TRBD2 TRBJ2-7 . TRBV7-6 TGTGCCAGCAGCTTAGGAAGCGGGAGAGAGCAGTACTTC CASSLGSGREQYF
15 TRBD1 TRBJ1-2 many TRBV13 TGTGCCAGCAGCCCAGAGACAGGGCCAGGGCGTGGCTACACCTTC CASSPETGPGRGYTF
15 . TRBJ1-1 . TRBV6-5 TGTGCCAGCAGTCGGGGGGGGGCCTCGAACACTGAAGCTTTCTTT CASSRGGASNTEAFF
10 TRBD1 TRBJ1-3 . TRBV29-1 TGCAGTGTCGGGGACAGAAGCATATATTTT CSVGDRSIYF
16 . TRBJ2-2 once TRBV5-1 TGCGCCAGCAGCATCCTGGGGGGGCCGAACACCGGGGAGCTGTTTTTT CASSILGGPNTGELFF
15 TRBD2 TRBJ2-1 . TRBV19 TGTGCCAGTAGTAGGAGCGGGGCCTCCTACAATGAGCAGTTCTTC CASSRSGASYNEQFF
13 . TRBJ2-2 many TRBV2 TGTGCCAGCAGTTTAGTGTTCCCCGGGGAGCTGTTTTTT CASSLVFPGELFF
17 TRBD1 TRBJ2-3 few TRBV7-9 TGTGCCAGCAGCTTTCCGATAACAGGGGCTAGCACAGATACGCAGTATTTT CASSFPITGASTDTQYF
16 TRBD1 TRBJ1-1 many TRBV5-5 TGTGCCAGCAGCCTAGCGGGTGAAGGGACAGGGGGCGAGGCTTTCTTT CASSLAGEGTGGEAFF